This record looks at one TCR beta chain sequence and its context. The source of the sample is a study of T-cell memory formation after mild COVID-19. Via MiXCR, TCRdb re-called the 5' RACE reads, giving one row per CDR3 protein. Of approximately 480,000 distinct CDR3 sequences in the sample, roughly 18% were seen once. From germline, CDR1 is SGHRS and CDR2 YFSETQ. Deletions cut 0 bases from V and 0 bases from J, with 12 bases between. The CDR3 loop spans 16 amino acids. The clonotype was recovered from an adult woman who had mild COVID-19 (a few samples of this study predate the infection). Cell type and time point are not known. The sequenced sample consisted of PBMCs or a T cell subset sorted from them (not recorded which). This chain joins TRBV5-1 and TRBJ1-1, with a weak D call TRBD1 (6 bases). CDR3 in DNA: TGCGCCAGCAGCTTGGGACAGGAACACATGAACACTGAAGCTTTCTTT. Encoded protein: CASSLGQEHMNTEAFF.